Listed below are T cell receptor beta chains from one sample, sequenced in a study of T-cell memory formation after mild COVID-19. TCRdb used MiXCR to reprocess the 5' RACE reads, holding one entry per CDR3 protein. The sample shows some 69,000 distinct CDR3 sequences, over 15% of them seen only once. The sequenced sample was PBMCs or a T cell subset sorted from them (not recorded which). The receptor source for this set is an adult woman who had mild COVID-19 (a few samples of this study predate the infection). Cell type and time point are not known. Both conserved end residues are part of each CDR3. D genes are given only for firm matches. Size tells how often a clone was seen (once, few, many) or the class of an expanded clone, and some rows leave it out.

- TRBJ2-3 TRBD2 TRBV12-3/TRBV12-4 CASSTPGLAGVRDTQYF TGTGCCAGCAGTACCCCGGGACTAGCGGGAGTAAGAGATACGCAGTATTTT
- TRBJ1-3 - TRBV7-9 CASSSTIRNTIYF TGTGCCAGCAGCAGTACAATTCGAAACACCATATATTTT
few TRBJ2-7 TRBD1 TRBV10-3 CAISEPGQGPYEQYF TGTGCCATCAGTGAACCGGGACAGGGACCCTACGAGCAGTACTTC
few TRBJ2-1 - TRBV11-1 CASSSTVNNEQFF TGTGCCAGCAGCTCGACAGTTAACAATGAGCAGTTCTTC
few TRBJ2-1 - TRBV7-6 CASSFWSPGGYNEQFF TGTGCCAGCAGCTTTTGGTCCCCGGGCGGCTACAATGAGCAGTTCTTC
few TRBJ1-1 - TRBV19 CASSLFGGTEAFF TGTGCCAGTAGCCTCTTTGGGGGCACTGAAGCTTTCTTT
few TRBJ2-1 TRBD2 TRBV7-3 CASSPFSGGPFEQFF TGTGCCAGCAGTCCTTTTTCGGGAGGGCCGTTTGAGCAGTTCTTC
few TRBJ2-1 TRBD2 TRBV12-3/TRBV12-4 CASTPGGLVQFF TGTGCCAGCACTCCGGGGGGACTGGTCCAGTTCTTC
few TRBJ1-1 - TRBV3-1 CASSQDLWTEAFF TGTGCCAGCAGCCAAGATCTCTGGACTGAAGCTTTCTTT
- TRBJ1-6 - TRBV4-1 CASSQGPGFSNSPLHF TGCGCCAGCAGCCAAGGTCCAGGGTTTAGTAATTCACCCCTCCACTTT
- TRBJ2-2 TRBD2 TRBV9 CASSVHREGLNTGELFF TGTGCCAGCAGCGTACATCGGGAGGGCCTTAACACCGGGGAGCTGTTTTTT
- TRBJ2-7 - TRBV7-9 CASSLVMATGTPIYEQYF TGTGCCAGCAGCTTAGTAATGGCTACCGGGACGCCAATTTACGAGCAGTACTTC
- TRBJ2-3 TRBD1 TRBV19 CASSIEGGPDTQYF TGTGCCAGTTCTATCGAAGGGGGCCCAGATACGCAGTATTTT
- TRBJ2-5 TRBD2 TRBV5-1 CASSLGLAGLQETQYF TGCGCCAGCAGCTTGGGACTAGCGGGCCTCCAAGAGACCCAGTACTTC
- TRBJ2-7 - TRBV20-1 CSARGGTPYEQYF TGCAGTGCTAGAGGGGGCACCCCCTACGAGCAGTACTTC
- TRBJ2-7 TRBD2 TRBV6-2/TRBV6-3 CASSWTSGITYEQYF TGTGCCAGCAGTTGGACTAGCGGGATAACCTACGAGCAGTACTTC
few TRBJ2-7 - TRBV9 CASSVEGSSYEQYF TGTGCCAGCAGCGTAGAGGGCAGCTCCTACGAGCAGTACTTC
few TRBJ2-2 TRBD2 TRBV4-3 CASSQGVSLAGNTGELFF TGCGCCAGCAGCCAAGGGGTCTCACTAGCGGGCAACACCGGGGAGCTGTTTTTT
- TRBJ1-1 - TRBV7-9 CASSVPGGGRTEAFF TGTGCCAGCAGCGTCCCGGGCGGAGGTCGGACTGAAGCTTTCTTT
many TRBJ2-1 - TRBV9 CASSVAWESSYNEQFF TGTGCCAGCAGCGTAGCATGGGAGAGCTCCTACAATGAGCAGTTCTTC
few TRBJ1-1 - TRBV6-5 CASSKGWNTEAFF TGTGCCAGCAGCAAGGGCTGGAACACTGAAGCTTTCTTT
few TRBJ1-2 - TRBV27 CASRPRGGYGYTF TGTGCCAGCAGGCCTCGAGGCGGGTATGGCTACACCTTC
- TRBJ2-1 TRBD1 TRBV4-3 CASSQEEAANRGSQFF TGCGCCAGCAGCCAGGAGGAGGCAGCAAACAGGGGTTCGCAGTTCTTC
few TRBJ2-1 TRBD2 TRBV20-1 CSAGRAGVNEQFF TGCAGTGCTGGCCGGGCGGGAGTCAATGAGCAGTTCTTC
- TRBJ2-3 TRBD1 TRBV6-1 CARMPDRVLTDTQYF TGTGCCAGAATGCCAGACAGGGTTTTGACAGATACGCAGTATTTT
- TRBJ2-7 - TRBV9 CASSPPDREGSYEQYF TGTGCCAGCAGCCCCCCGGACAGGGAGGGTTCCTACGAGCAGTACTTC
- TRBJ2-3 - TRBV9 CASSVDPPGGTDTQYF TGTGCCAGCAGCGTAGATCCCCCTGGTGGGACAGATACGCAGTATTTT
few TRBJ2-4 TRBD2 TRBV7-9 CASSLAGTSGSVAKNIQYF TGTGCCAGCAGCTTAGCGGGGACTAGCGGGAGCGTGGCCAAAAACATTCAGTACTTC
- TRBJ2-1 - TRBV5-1 CASSLDRVEQFF TGCGCCAGCAGCTTGGATCGGGTTGAGCAGTTCTTC
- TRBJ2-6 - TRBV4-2 CASSQDRVFGANVLTF TGTGCCAGCAGCCAAGACAGGGTGTTCGGGGCCAACGTCCTGACTTTC
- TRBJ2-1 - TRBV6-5 CASSYSRGVNNEQFF TGTGCCAGCAGTTACTCACGGGGAGTCAACAATGAGCAGTTCTTC
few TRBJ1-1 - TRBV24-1 CATSDFSGGTEAFF TGTGCCACCAGTGATTTTTCAGGCGGCACTGAAGCTTTCTTT
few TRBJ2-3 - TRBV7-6 CASSLSQGMASDTQYF TGTGCCAGCAGCTTATCTCAGGGGATGGCCTCAGATACGCAGTATTTT
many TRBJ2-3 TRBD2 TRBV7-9 CASSFPTSGFDTQYF TGTGCCAGCAGCTTCCCGACTAGCGGATTCGATACGCAGTATTTT
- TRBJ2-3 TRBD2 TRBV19 CASNPTETSGVDTQYF TGTGCCAGTAACCCGACAGAAACTAGCGGGGTTGATACGCAGTATTTT
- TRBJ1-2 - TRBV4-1 CASSQGTGDGYTF TGCGCCAGCAGCCAGGGGACGGGGGATGGCTACACCTTC
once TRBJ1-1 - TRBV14 CASSQDGIGENTEAFF TGTGCCAGCAGCCAAGATGGTATCGGGGAGAACACTGAAGCTTTCTTT
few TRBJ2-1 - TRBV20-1 CSARDPDTRSYNEQFF TGCAGTGCTAGAGATCCAGACACCCGCTCCTACAATGAGCAGTTCTTC
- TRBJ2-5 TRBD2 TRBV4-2 CASSQGTSGQETQYF TGTGCCAGCAGCCAAGGGACTAGCGGACAAGAGACCCAGTACTTC
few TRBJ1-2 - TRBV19 CASSARGLDGYTF TGTGCCAGTAGTGCCCGGGGGCTTGATGGCTACACCTTC
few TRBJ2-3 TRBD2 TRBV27 CASRDGSGGGTDTQYF TGTGCCAGCAGGGATGGTAGCGGGGGGGGCACAGATACGCAGTATTTT
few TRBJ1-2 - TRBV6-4 CASSEGQEGYGYTF TGTGCCAGCAGTGAAGGGCAGGAAGGATATGGCTACACCTTC
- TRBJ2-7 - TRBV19 CASSMGGGPYEQYF TGTGCCAGTAGTATGGGGGGCGGCCCCTACGAGCAGTACTTC
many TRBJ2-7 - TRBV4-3 CASSQDRQGTYEQYF TGCGCCAGCAGCCAAGATCGGCAGGGGACCTACGAGCAGTACTTC
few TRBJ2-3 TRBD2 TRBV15 CATSGGLAGRTDTQYF TGTGCCACCAGCGGGGGACTAGCGGGGCGCACAGATACGCAGTATTTT
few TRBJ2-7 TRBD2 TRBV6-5 CASSPEWRETYEQYF TGTGCCAGCAGCCCCGAGTGGCGGGAGACCTACGAGCAGTACTTC
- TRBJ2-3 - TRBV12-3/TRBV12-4 CASSLRGDTRTDTQYF TGTGCCAGCAGTTTAAGGGGGGACACCCGCACAGATACGCAGTATTTT
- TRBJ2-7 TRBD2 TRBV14 CASSLGTNHEQYF TGTGCCAGCAGCCTGGGGACTAACCACGAGCAGTACTTC
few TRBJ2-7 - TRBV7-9 CASSGNTAVPPYEQYF TGTGCCAGCAGCGGTAATACAGCGGTCCCTCCCTACGAGCAGTACTTC
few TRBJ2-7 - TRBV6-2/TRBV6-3 CASSYIRVAVHSYEQYF TGTGCCAGCAGTTATATAAGGGTGGCTGTCCACTCCTACGAGCAGTACTTC
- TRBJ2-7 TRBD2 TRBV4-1 CASSQRLAGGQLYEQYF TGCGCCAGCAGCCAAAGACTAGCGGGGGGCCAACTCTACGAGCAGTACTTC
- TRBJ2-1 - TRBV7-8 CASTKDGSSYNEQFF TGTGCCAGCACCAAGGACGGGAGCTCCTACAATGAGCAGTTCTTC
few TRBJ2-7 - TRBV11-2 CASSLAGYLSYEQYF TGTGCCAGCAGCCTTGCGGGCTACCTTTCCTACGAGCAGTACTTC
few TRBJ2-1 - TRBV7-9 CASSSPVGGSYNEQFF TGTGCCAGCAGCTCCCCTGTAGGTGGCTCCTACAATGAGCAGTTCTTC
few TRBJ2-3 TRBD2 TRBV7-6 CASSPRFTSGRPDTQYF TGTGCCAGCAGCCCTCGGTTTACTAGCGGGAGACCAGATACGCAGTATTTT
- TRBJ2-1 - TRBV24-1 CATRGNGVYNEQFF TGTGCCACCAGGGGTAATGGGGTTTACAATGAGCAGTTCTTC
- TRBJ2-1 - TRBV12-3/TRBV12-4 CASSPDRSSYNEQFF TGTGCCAGCAGCCCGGACCGGAGCTCCTACAATGAGCAGTTCTTC
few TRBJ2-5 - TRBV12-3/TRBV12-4 CASSLEGFETQYF TGTGCCAGCAGTTTAGAGGGGTTCGAGACCCAGTACTTC
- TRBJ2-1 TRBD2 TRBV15 CATSRDVAGDNEQFF TGTGCCACCAGCAGAGATGTAGCGGGGGACAATGAGCAGTTCTTC
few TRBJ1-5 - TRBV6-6 CASSLPGTNQPQHF TGTGCCAGCAGTTTACCAGGGACCAATCAGCCCCAGCATTTT